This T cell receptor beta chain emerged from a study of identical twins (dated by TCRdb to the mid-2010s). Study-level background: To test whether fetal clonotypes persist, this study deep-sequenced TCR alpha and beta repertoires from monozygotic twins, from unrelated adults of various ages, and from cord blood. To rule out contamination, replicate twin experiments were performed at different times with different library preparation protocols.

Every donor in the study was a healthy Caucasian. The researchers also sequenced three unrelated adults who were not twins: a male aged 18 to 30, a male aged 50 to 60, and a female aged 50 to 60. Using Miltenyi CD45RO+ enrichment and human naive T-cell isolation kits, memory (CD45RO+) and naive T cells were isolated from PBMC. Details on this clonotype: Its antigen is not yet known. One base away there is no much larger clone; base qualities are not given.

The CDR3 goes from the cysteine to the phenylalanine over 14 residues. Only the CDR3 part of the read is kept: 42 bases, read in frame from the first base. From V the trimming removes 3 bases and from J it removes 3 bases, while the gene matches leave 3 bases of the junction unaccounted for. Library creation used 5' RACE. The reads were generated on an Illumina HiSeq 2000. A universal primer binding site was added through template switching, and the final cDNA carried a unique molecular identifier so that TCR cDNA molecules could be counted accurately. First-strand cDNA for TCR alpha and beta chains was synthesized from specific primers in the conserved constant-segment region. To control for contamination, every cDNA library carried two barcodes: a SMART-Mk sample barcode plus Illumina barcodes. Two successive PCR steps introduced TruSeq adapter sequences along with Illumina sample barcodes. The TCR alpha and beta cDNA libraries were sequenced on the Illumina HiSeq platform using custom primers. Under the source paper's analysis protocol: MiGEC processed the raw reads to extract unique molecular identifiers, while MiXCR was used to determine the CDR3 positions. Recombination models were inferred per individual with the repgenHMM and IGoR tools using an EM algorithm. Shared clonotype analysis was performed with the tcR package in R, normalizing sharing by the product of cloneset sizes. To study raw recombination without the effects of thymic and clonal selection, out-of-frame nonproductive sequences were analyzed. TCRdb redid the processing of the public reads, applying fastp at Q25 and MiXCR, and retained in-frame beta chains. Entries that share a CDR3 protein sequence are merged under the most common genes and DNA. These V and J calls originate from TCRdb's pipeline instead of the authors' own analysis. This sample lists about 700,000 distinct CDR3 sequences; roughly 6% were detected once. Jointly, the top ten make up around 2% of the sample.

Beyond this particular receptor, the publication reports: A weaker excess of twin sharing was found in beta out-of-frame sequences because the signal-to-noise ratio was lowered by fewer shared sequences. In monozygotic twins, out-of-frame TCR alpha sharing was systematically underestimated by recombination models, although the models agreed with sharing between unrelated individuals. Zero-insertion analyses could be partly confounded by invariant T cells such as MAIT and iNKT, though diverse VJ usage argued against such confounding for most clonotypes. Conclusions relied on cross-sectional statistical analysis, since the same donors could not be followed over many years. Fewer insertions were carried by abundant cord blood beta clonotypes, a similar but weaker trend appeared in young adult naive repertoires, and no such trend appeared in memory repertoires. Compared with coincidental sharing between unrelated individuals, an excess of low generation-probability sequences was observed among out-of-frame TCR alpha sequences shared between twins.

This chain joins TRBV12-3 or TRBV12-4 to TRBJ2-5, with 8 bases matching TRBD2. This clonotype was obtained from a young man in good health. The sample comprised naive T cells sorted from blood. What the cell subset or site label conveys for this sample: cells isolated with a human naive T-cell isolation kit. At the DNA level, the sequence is TGTGCCAGCAGTTTGACTAGCGCCGAAGAGACCCAGTACTTC. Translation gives CASSLTSAEETQYF.